This T cell receptor (beta chain) was recovered during a study of blood T cells in healthy people across ages. General study results and limits: Because donor CMV status was unknown, expanded clonotype changes were possibly confounded.

Comment on this clonotype: Its specificity is not known.

The authors ran a second PCR of 7 to 11 cycles using a sample-barcoded 5' primer and a J-beta primer mix. MiXCR was run by TCRdb on the 5' RACE reads, yielding one entry per CDR3 protein. Seen here are hundreds of thousands of distinct CDR3 sequences, roughly 44% observed once, and the top ten hold around 21%. The trim removed 5 bases at V and 14 bases at J, leaving 7 bases unmatched. The CDR3 runs to 12 residues. The germline CDR1 and CDR2 sequences are SNHLY and FYNNEI. Healthy individuals of Caucasian origin from Russia, aged roughly 6 to 90, served as donors. Peripheral blood from each donor was collected in a volume of 8 to 10 milliliters. Each sample yielded at least 6 million isolated PBMCs.

Sequencing used blood. The gene calls are TRBV2 and TRBJ2-1; the match to TRBD2 covers 9 bases. The clonotype was recovered from a man between 60 and 75 years old in good health. In DNA, the CDR3 is TGTGCCAGCAGTAAGCCTAGCGGGGTAGAGTTCTTC. Amino acid sequence: CASSKPSGVEFF.